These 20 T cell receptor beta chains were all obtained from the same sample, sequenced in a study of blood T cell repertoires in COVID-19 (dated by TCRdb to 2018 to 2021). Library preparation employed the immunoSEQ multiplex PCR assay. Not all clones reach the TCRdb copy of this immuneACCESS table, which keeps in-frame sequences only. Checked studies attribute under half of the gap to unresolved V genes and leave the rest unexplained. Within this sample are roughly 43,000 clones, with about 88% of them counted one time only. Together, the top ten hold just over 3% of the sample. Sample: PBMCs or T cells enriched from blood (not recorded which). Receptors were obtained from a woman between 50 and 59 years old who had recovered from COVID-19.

The CDR3 DNA sequence: TGCGCCAGCAGCCAAGGGAGCGTCATCCCCTCCTACAATGAGCAGTTCTTC. It codes for CASSQGSVIPSYNEQFF. The chain links TRBV4-1 to TRBJ2-1; no reliable D call. Germline CDR1 reads MGHRA; CDR2 reads YSYEKL. V was pared by 1 base and J by 0 bases, with 13 bases between. CDR3 length: 17 residues.

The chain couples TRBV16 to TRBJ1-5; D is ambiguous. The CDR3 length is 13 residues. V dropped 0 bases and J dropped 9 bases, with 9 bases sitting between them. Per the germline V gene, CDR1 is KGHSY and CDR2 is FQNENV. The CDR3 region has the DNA TGTGCCAGCAGCCAATCCAGGATCAGGCCCCAGCATTTT. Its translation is CASSQSRIRPQHF. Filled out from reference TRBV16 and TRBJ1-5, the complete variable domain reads GEEVAQTPKHLVRGEGQKAKLYCAPIKGHSYVFWYQQVLKNEFKFLISFQNENVFDETGMPKERFSAKCLPNSPCSLEIQATKLEDSAVYFCASSQSRIRPQHFGDGTRLSIL.

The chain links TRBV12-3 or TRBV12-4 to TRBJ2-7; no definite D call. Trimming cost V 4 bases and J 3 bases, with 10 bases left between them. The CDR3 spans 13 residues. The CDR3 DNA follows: TGTGCCAGCAGTTACAACAAGAACTACGAGCAGTACTTC. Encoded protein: CASSYNKNYEQYF.

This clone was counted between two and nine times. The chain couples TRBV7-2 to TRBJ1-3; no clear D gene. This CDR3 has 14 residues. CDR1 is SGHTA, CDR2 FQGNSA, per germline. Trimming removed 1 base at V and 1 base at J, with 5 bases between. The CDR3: CASSLDRSGNTIYF. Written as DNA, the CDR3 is TGTGCCAGCAGCTTAGATAGATCTGGAAACACCATATATTTT.

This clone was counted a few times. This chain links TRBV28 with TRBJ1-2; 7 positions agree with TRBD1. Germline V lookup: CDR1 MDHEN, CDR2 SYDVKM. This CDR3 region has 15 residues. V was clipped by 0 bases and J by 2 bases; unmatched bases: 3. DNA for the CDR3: TGTGCCAGCAGTTTATGGACAGGGAACAACTATGGCTACACCTTC. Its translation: CASSLWTGNNYGYTF.

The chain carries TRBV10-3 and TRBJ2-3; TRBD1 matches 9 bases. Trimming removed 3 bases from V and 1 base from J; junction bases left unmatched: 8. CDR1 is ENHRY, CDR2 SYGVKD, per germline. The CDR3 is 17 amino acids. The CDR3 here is CAISDNMGQGGTDTQYF. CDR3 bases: TGTGCCATCAGTGACAATATGGGACAGGGAGGCACAGATACGCAGTATTTT.

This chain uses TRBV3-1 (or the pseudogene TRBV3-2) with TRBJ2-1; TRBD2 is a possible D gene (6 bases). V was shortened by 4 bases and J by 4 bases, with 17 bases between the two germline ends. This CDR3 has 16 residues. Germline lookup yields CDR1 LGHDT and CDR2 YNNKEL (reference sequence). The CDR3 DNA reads TGTGCCAGCAGCCCACAAGGAGAAGGAGGGTACAATGAGCAGTTCTTC. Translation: CASSPQGEGGYNEQFF.

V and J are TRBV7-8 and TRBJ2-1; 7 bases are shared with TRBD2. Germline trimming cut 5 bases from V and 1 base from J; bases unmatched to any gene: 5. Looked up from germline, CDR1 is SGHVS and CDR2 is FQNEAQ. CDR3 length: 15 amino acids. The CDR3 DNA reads TGTGCCAGCAGCGCGAGCGGGGATTCCTACAATGAGCAGTTCTTC. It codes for CASSASGDSYNEQFF.

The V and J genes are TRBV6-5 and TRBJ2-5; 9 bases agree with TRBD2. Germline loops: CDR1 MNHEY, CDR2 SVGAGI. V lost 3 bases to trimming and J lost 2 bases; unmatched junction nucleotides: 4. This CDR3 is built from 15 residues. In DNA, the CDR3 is TGTGCCAGCAGTTATAGCGGGGGATCACAAGAGACCCAGTACTTC. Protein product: CASSYSGGSQETQYF.

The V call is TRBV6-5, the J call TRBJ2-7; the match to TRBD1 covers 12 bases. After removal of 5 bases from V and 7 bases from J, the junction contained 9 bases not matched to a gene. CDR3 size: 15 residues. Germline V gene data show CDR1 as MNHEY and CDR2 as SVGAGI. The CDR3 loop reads CASSSRDRGLGEQYF. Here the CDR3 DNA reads TGTGCCAGCAGTAGCCGGGACAGGGGGCTCGGTGAGCAGTACTTC.

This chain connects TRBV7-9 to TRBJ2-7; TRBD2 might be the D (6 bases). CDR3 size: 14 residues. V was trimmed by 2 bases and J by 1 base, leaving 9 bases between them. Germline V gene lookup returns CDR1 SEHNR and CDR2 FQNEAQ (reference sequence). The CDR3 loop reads CASSLNGRSYEQYF. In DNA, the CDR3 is TGTGCCAGCAGCTTAAACGGGAGATCCTACGAGCAGTACTTC.

Here the CDR3 DNA reads TGTGCCAGCACAGTCGGGGGGGGCCAGCCCCAGCATTTT. Translation: CASTVGGGQPQHF. V and J are TRBV2 and TRBJ1-5, with TRBD1 as a possible D gene (6 bases). Trimming left V 7 bases short and J 7 bases short, with 14 bases between. There are 13 residues in the CDR3. Germline assignment: CDR1 SNHLY and CDR2 FYNNEI. Filled out from reference TRBV2 and TRBJ1-5, the complete variable domain reads EPEVTQTPSHQVTQMGQEVILRCVPISNHLYFYWYRQILGQKVEFLVSFYNNEISEKSEIFDDQFSVERPDGSNFTLKIRSTKLEDSAMYFCASTVGGGQPQHFGDGTRLSIL.

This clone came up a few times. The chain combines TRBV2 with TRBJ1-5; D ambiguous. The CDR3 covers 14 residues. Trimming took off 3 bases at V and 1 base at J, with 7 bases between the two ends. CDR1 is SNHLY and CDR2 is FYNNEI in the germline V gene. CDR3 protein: CASSDSRSNQPQHF. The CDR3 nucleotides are TGTGCCAGCAGTGACAGCAGGAGCAATCAGCCCCAGCATTTT.

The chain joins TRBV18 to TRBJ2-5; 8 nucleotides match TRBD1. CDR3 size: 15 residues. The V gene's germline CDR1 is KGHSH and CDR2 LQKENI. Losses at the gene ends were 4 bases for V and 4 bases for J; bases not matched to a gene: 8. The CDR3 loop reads CASSRIGQGRETQYF. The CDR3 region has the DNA TGTGCCAGCTCACGGATAGGACAGGGTAGAGAGACCCAGTACTTC.

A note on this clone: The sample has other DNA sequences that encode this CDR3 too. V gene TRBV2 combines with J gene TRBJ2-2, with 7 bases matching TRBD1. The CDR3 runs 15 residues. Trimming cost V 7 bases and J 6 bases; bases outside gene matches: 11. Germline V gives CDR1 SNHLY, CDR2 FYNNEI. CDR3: CASTSQDRFSGELFF. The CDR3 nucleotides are TGTGCCAGCACCAGTCAGGACAGGTTTTCCGGGGAGCTGTTTTTT.

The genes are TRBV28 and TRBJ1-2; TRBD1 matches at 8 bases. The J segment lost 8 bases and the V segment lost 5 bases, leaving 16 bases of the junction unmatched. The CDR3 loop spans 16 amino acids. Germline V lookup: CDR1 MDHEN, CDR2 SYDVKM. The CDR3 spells CASSRSSGTGLVGYTF. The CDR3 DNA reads TGTGCCAGCAGTAGAAGCTCCGGGACAGGATTAGTGGGCTACACCTTC.

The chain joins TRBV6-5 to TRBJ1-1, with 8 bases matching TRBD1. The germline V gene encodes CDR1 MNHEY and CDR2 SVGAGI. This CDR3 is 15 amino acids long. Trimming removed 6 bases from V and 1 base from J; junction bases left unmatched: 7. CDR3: CASRTGQGANTEAFF. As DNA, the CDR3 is TGTGCCAGCAGAACCGGACAGGGAGCGAACACTGAAGCTTTCTTT.

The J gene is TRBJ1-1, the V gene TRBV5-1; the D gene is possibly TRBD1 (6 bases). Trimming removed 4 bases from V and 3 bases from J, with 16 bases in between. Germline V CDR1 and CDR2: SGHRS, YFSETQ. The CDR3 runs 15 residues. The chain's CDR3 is CASSAYRVEDTEAFF. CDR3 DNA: TGCGCCAGCAGCGCCTACAGGGTGGAGGACACTGAAGCTTTCTTT.

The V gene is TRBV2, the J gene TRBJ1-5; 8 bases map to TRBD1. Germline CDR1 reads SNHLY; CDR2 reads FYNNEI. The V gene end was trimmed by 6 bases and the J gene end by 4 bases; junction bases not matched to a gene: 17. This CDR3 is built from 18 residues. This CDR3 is CASSTSYYGDRGNQPQHF. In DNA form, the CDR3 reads TGTGCCAGCAGCACCTCGTATTATGGAGACAGGGGTAATCAGCCCCAGCATTTT.

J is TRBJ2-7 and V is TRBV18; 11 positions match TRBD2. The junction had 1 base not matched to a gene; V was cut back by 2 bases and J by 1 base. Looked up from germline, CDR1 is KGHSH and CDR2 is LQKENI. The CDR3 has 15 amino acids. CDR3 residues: CASSPGTSGSYEQYF. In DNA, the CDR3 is TGTGCCAGCTCACCAGGGACTAGCGGTTCCTACGAGCAGTACTTC.